What follows are 8 T cell receptor beta chains derived from one specimen sequenced in a study of cytomegalovirus exposure and HLA in healthy donors. The PCR ran on 60 Vbeta and 13 Jbeta primers. The data were produced by immunoSEQ multiplex PCR, yet TCRdb's version contains in-frame clones alone and is incomplete. The sample consists of about 89,000 clones, 85% of them appearing once. Sequencing was carried out using PBMCs. Receptors originate from a man aged 40-50 years in good health and CMV-seropositive.

The chain has TRBV19 and TRBJ1-5, with D maybe TRBD1 (6 bases). Trimming shortened V by 6 bases and J by 1 base, and 10 bases separated the two germline ends. Germline V gives CDR1 LNHDA, CDR2 SQIVND (reference sequence). The CDR3 has 14 amino acids. CDR3 in DNA: TGTGCCAGTAGGGGGGCCGCAAGCAATCAGCCCCAGCATTTT. Protein product: CASRGAASNQPQHF.

This clone has just one count. The chain has TRBV5-4 and TRBJ1-3; 9 positions match TRBD1. CDR1 is SGHNT, CDR2 YYREEE, per germline (reference sequence). J was trimmed by 2 bases and V by 5 bases; bases with no gene match: 5. The CDR3 consists of 15 residues. The CDR3 region has the DNA TGTGCCAGCAGTTTGACAGGGGGGGCTGGAAACACCATATATTTT. The encoded protein is CASSLTGGAGNTIYF.

This clone was seen only once. Here the CDR3 DNA reads TGTGCCAGCAGCCACGGACAGGGGGCAGATACGCAGTATTTT. Translated, it gives CASSHGQGADTQYF. This chain connects TRBV7-2 to TRBJ2-3, with 10 bases matching TRBD1. CDR1 SGHTA and CDR2 FQGNSA come from the germline V gene. V lost 5 bases and J lost 4; bases outside the gene matches: 3. The CDR3 sequence is 14 residues long. Supplemented by reference TRBV7-2 and TRBJ2-3, the full variable domain reads GAGVSQSPSNKVTEKGKDVELRCDPISGHTALYWYRQSLGQGLEFLIYFQGNSAPDKSGLPSDRFSAERTGGSVSTLTIQRTQQEDSAVYLCASSHGQGADTQYFGPGTRLTVL.

The chain combines TRBV28 with TRBJ1-1; TRBD1 aligns across 10 bases. The CDR3 runs to 15 residues. With 6 bases clipped from V and 1 base from J, the junction kept 5 bases outside the gene matches. The germline V gene has CDR1 MDHEN and CDR2 SYDVKM. CDR3 protein: CASSPTGGSNTEAFF. The CDR3 nucleotides read TGTGCCAGCAGCCCGACAGGGGGCTCGAACACTGAAGCTTTCTTT.

The gene calls are TRBV27 and TRBJ2-1; 10 nucleotides line up with TRBD2. The germline V gene has CDR1 MNHEY and CDR2 SMNVEV (reference sequence). Trimming took 6 bases from V and 0 from J; bases not matched to a gene: 17. CDR3 length: 20 amino acids. CDR3 region: CASSKSKGLAGEFSYNEQFF. As DNA, the CDR3 is TGTGCCAGCAGCAAATCGAAGGGCCTAGCGGGGGAATTCTCCTACAATGAGCAGTTCTTC.

The gene calls are TRBV5-1 and TRBJ2-1, with D possibly being TRBD2 (7 bases). Germline V lookup: CDR1 SGHRS, CDR2 YFSETQ. V lost 0 bases and J lost 9, with 16 bases in between. CDR3 length: 15 residues. The CDR3 loop is CASSLVGGEGGEQFF. In nucleotides, the CDR3 is TGCGCCAGCAGCTTGGTCGGCGGGGAGGGGGGTGAGCAGTTCTTC.

There are a few counts of this clone. The V and J genes are TRBV28 and TRBJ2-6, with a possible D match to TRBD1 (6 bases). V was pared by 6 bases and J by 1 base, with 13 bases between. The CDR3 extends over 16 amino acids. Germline CDR1 MDHEN, CDR2 SYDVKM. CDR3 DNA sequence: TGTGCCAGCAGGCCAGGGGATAGGTCTGGGGCCAACGTCCTGACTTTC. Translated, it gives CASRPGDRSGANVLTF.

On this clone: The same CDR3 arises from other DNA sequences in this sample as well. The chain combines TRBV2 with TRBJ1-5; D might be TRBD1 (6 bases). The CDR3 extends over 14 amino acids. The V gene's germline CDR1 is SNHLY and CDR2 FYNNEI. The ends were cut back, 1 base at V and 2 bases at J, with 6 bases in the middle. This CDR3 reads CASSEGQGNQPQHF. Here the CDR3 DNA reads TGTGCCAGCAGTGAAGGACAGGGCAATCAGCCCCAGCATTTT.